The rows below give T cell receptor beta chains drawn from one sample of a study of shared clonotypes between healthy human individuals. Only in-frame clones appear in the TCRdb table, and some are missing; sequencing was by immunoSEQ multiplex PCR. This table has under 2,500,000 clones, roughly 95% appearing once. The sequencing sample was made of naive CD4+ T cells sorted from blood. Receptors originate from a man between 18 and 35 years old in good health. CDR3s include the opening cysteine and the closing phenylalanine or tryptophan. D genes are given only for firm matches. Only part of the rows carry a size: once, few, many, or a class if the clone is expanded.

V gene	D gene	J gene	clone size	CDR3 DNA	CDR3 protein
TRBV19	-	TRBJ1-5	-	TGTGCCAGTAGTATAGTCGAGGGCATCGGGCCCCAGCATTTT	CASSIVEGIGPQHF
TRBV5-6	-	TRBJ2-6	-	TGTGCCAGCAGCTTGCCGCGGGCGGGGGCCAACGTCCTGACTTTC	CASSLPRAGANVLTF
TRBV6-5	TRBD1	TRBJ2-1	-	TGTGCCAGCAGAAGACAGGGTGAGCAGTTCTTC	CASRRQGEQFF
TRBV18	TRBD1	TRBJ1-4	-	TGTGCCAGCTCACGGGGCAAACAGGGGGCTGGAGAAAAACTGTTTTTT	CASSRGKQGAGEKLFF
TRBV29-1	-	TRBJ2-5	-	TGCAGCGTTGTCCCCGGGCCACAAGAGACCCAGTACTTC	CSVVPGPQETQYF
TRBV5-1	TRBD2	TRBJ2-2	-	TGCGCCAGCAGGGGTACCGGGACTAGCCCGACCGGGGAGCTGTTTTTT	CASRGTGTSPTGELFF
TRBV4-3	-	TRBJ1-6	-	TGCGCCAGCAGCCAAGAAGGGAGTAATTCACCCCTCCACTTT	CASSQEGSNSPLHF
TRBV18	-	TRBJ1-3	-	TGTGCCAGCTCACCCCCGGGCTCTGGAAACACCATATATTTT	CASSPPGSGNTIYF
TRBV18	-	TRBJ1-6	-	TGTGCCAGCTCACGAAATGTAGGTAATTCACCCCTCCACTTT	CASSRNVGNSPLHF
TRBV5-1	TRBD1	TRBJ1-6	-	TGCGCCAGCAGCTTGGAGCCACAGGGGGCGCATAGTATTTCACCCCTCCACTTT	CASSLEPQGAHSISPLHF
TRBV10-3	-	TRBJ2-5	-	TGTGCCATCAGTGGTGCCGAGGAAGAGACCCAGTACTTC	CAISGAEEETQYF
TRBV18	-	TRBJ1-5	-	TGTGCCAGCTCAACGGTTGGGTCACACAATCAGCCCCAGCATTTT	CASSTVGSHNQPQHF
TRBV28	TRBD2	TRBJ2-2	-	TGTGCCAGCGGGAGGGAATCTACCGGGGAGCTGTTTTTT	CASGRESTGELFF
TRBV30	TRBD1	TRBJ1-3	-	TGTGCCTGGTCGACAGGGGGCTCTGGAAACACCATATATTTT	CAWSTGGSGNTIYF
TRBV5-1	TRBD2	TRBJ2-7	-	TGCGCCAGCAGCTTGGCCGCTAGCGGTGGTTCCTACGAGCAGTACTTC	CASSLAASGGSYEQYF
TRBV7-9	-	TRBJ1-6	-	TGTGCCAGCAGCTTAGCTGGCAGCGCTTCACCCCTCCACTTT	CASSLAGSASPLHF
TRBV5-4	-	TRBJ2-7	-	TGTGCCAGCAGCTTCTCCAACTCCTACGAGCAGTACTTC	CASSFSNSYEQYF
TRBV30	-	TRBJ1-1	-	TGTGCCTGGAGAGAATTGGTGGGCACTGAAGCTTTCTTT	CAWRELVGTEAFF
TRBV5-8	-	TRBJ1-2	-	TGTGCCAGCAGGATCTGGGGGGGGAACTATGGCTACACCTTC	CASRIWGGNYGYTF
TRBV29-1	-	TRBJ2-5	-	TGCAGCGTTGCCGTGACAGTGGGAGAGACCCAGTACTTC	CSVAVTVGETQYF
TRBV7-2	TRBD1	TRBJ2-7	-	TGTGCCAGCAGCTTAAATCAGGGGGAGTACGAGCAGTACTTC	CASSLNQGEYEQYF
TRBV15	-	TRBJ1-2	-	TGTGCCACCAGCGGCATCCTAGACAGAGTCCCTAACTATGGCTACACCTTC	CATSGILDRVPNYGYTF
TRBV18	TRBD2	TRBJ2-2	-	TGTGCCAGCTCACCTGGACTAGGGCGGTACACCGGGGAGCTGTTTTTT	CASSPGLGRYTGELFF
TRBV10-3	TRBD2	TRBJ2-3	-	TGTGCCATCAAGCCGGGACTAGCGGTACCCGGTGTTAGCACAGATACGCAGTATTTT	CAIKPGLAVPGVSTDTQYF
TRBV13	TRBD1	TRBJ2-7	-	TGTGCCAGCAGCCCCCGGACAGGGGTGTCCTACGAGCAGTACTTC	CASSPRTGVSYEQYF
TRBV5-1	TRBD1	TRBJ2-7	-	TGCGCCAGCAGCCCGTACAGGGGGCGGGGGACCAATTTCTCCTACGAGCAGTACTTC	CASSPYRGRGTNFSYEQYF
TRBV6-5	-	TRBJ2-3	once	TGTGCCAGCAGGCGTCTCAGCACAGATACGCAGTATTTT	CASRRLSTDTQYF
TRBV6-1	-	TRBJ1-1	-	TGTGCCAGCAGCCCCCTCGCGAAGAACACTGAAGCTTTCTTT	CASSPLAKNTEAFF